This TCR beta chain was observed in a study of blood T cells in healthy people across ages. Study conclusions and caveats: No conclusive comparison of naive versus antigen-experienced cells was possible with unsorted PBMCs. Long-lived donors exceeded aged donors in naive CD4+ cells and diversity. Significant beta diversity loss was already apparent by age approximately 38, declining roughly linearly.

The trim removed 7 bases at V and 0 bases at J, leaving 5 bases unmatched. The CDR3 runs to 13 residues. Germline CDR1 is SQVTM and CDR2 is ANQGSEA. This clonotype was seen more than once but under ten times. The target antigen is unknown. Using a J-beta primer mix together with a sample-barcoded 5' primer, a second PCR was run for about 6 to 12 cycles. TCRdb analysed the 5' RACE reads with MiXCR anew, one entry per CDR3 protein. This table has fewer than 950,000 distinct CDR3 sequences, approximately 55% appearing once. Isolated per sample were at least 6.5 million PBMCs. Sequenced material: blood. The chain links TRBV29-1 to TRBJ1-1; the match to TRBD1 covers 7 bases. The TCR sequence derives from an older man in good health. The CDR3: CSAEQGMNTEAFF. CDR3 DNA: TGCAGCGCCGAACAGGGGATGAACACTGAAGCTTTCTTT. The whole variable domain, remainder taken from reference TRBV29-1 and TRBJ1-1, is SAVISQKPSRDICQRGTSLTIQCQVDSQVTMMFWYRQQPGQSLTLIATANQGSEATYESGFVIDKFPISRPNLTFSTLTVSNMSPEDSSIYLCSAEQGMNTEAFFGQGTRLTVV.